This T cell receptor (beta chain) was retrieved from a study of cytomegalovirus exposure and HLA in healthy donors. 60 Vbeta and 13 Jbeta primers were used in PCR. Using immunoSEQ multiplex PCR, the repertoire was profiled, and TCRdb retains in-frame clones only, with some absent. The sample shows 150,000 to 200,000 clones, around 72% of them seen only once. The CDR3 has 15 residues. The germline CDR1 and CDR2 sequences are SGHRS and YFSETQ. V lost 4 bases, J lost 2 bases, and 8 bases stayed unmatched. Sequenced input: PBMCs. The J gene is TRBJ2-7, the V gene TRBV5-1; 8 nucleotides agree with TRBD1. The source is a woman aged 40 to 50 in good health and CMV-seropositive. The CDR3 sequence: CASSVGTGGTYEQYF. CDR3 coding DNA: TGCGCCAGCAGCGTAGGAACAGGGGGAACCTACGAGCAGTACTTC.